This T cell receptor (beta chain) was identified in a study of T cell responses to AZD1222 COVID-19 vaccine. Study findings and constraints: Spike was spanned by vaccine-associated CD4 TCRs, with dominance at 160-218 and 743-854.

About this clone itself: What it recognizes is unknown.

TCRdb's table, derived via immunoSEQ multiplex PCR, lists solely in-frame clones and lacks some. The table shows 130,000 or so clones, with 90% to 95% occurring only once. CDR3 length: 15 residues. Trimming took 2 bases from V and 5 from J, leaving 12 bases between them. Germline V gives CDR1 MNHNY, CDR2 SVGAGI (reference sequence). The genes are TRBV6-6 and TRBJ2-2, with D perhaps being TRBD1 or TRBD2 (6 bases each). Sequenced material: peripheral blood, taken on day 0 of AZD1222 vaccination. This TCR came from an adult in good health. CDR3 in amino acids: CASSYDRGGTGELFF. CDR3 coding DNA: TGTGCCAGCAGTTACGATAGAGGGGGGACCGGGGAGCTGTTTTTT.